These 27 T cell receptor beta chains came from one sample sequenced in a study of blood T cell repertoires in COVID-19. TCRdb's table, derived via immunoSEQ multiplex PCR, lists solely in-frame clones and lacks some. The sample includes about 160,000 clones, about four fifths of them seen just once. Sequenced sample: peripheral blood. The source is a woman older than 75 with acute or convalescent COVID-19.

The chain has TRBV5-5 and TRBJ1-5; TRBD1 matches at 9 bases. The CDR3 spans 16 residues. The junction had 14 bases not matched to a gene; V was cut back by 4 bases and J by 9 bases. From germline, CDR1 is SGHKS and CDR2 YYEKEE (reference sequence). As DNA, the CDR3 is TGTGCCAGCAGCGTCGGGACAGGGAGCAATAGGGGGCCCCAGCATTTT. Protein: CASSVGTGSNRGPQHF. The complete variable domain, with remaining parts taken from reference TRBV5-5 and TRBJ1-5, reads DAGVTQSPTHLIKTRGQQVTLRCSPISGHKSVSWYQQVLGQGPQFIFQYYEKEERGRGNFPDRFSARQFPNYSSELNVNALLLGDSALYLCASSVGTGSNRGPQHFGDGTRLSIL.

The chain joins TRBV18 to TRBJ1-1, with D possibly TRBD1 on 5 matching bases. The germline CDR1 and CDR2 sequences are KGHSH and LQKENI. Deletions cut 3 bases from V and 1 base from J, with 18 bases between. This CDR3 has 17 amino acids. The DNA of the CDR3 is TGTGCCAGCTCACCCTTGGACACCCAAACCACGAACACTGAAGCTTTCTTT. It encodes CASSPLDTQTTNTEAFF. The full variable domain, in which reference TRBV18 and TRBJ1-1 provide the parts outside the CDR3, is NAGVMQNPRHLVRRRGQEARLRCSPMKGHSHVYWYRQLPEEGLKFMVYLQKENIIDESGMPKERFSAEFPKEGPSILRIQQVVRGDSAAYFCASSPLDTQTTNTEAFFGQGTRLTVV.

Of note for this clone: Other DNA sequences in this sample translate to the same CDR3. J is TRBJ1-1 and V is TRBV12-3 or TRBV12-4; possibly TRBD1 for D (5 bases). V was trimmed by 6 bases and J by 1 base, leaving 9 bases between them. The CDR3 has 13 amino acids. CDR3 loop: CASRGTGNTEAFF. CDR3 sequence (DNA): TGTGCCAGCAGGGGAACAGGGAACACTGAAGCTTTCTTT.

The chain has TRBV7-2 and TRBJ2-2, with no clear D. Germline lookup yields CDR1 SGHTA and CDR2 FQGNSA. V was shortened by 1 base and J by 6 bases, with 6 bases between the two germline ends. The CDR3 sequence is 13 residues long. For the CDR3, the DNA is TGTGCCAGCAGCTTAGTATTAGCCGGGGAGCTGTTTTTT. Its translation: CASSLVLAGELFF. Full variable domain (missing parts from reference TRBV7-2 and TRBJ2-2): GAGVSQSPSNKVTEKGKDVELRCDPISGHTALYWYRQSLGQGLEFLIYFQGNSAPDKSGLPSDRFSAERTGGSVSTLTIQRTQQEDSAVYLCASSLVLAGELFFGEGSRLTVL.

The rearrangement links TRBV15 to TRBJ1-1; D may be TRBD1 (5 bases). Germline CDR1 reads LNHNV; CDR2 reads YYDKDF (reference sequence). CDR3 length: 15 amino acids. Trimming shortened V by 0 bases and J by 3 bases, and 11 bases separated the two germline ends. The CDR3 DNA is TGTGCCACCAGCAGAGATGGCAGGGCGGACACTGAAGCTTTCTTT. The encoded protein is CATSRDGRADTEAFF.

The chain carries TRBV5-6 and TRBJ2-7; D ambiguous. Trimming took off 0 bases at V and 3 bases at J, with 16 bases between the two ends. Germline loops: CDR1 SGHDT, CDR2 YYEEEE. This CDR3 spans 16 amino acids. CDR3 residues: CASSLVGSRDLYEQYF. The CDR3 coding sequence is TGTGCCAGCAGCTTGGTGGGCTCGCGAGATCTCTACGAGCAGTACTTC.

DNA of the CDR3: TGTGCCAGCAGCTTAGTTTCAGGGTCCTACAATGAGCAGTTCTTC. Its translation is CASSLVSGSYNEQFF. The V call is TRBV7-9, the J call TRBJ2-1; D possibly corresponds to TRBD1 (5 bases). Trimming removed 1 base from V and 1 base from J, with 8 bases in between. Per the germline V gene, CDR1 is SEHNR and CDR2 is FQNEAQ (reference sequence). This CDR3 has 15 residues. Drawing the rest from reference TRBV7-9 and TRBJ2-1, the complete variable domain is DTGVSQNPRHKITKRGQNVTFRCDPISEHNRLYWYRQTLGQGPEFLTYFQNEAQLEKSRLLSDRFSAERPKGSFSTLEIQRTEQGDSAMYLCASSLVSGSYNEQFFGPGTRLTVL.

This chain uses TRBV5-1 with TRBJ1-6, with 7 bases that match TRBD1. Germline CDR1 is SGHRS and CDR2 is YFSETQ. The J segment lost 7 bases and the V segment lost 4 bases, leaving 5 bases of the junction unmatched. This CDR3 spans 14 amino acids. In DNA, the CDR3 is TGCGCCAGCAGCCCGGGACAGCTCAATTCACCCCTCCACTTT. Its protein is CASSPGQLNSPLHF.

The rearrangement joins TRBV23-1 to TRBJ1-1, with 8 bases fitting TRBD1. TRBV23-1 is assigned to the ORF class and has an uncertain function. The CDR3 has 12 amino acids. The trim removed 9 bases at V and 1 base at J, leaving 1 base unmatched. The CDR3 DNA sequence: TGCGCCAGAGGACAGGGGAACACTGAAGCTTTCTTT. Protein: CARGQGNTEAFF.

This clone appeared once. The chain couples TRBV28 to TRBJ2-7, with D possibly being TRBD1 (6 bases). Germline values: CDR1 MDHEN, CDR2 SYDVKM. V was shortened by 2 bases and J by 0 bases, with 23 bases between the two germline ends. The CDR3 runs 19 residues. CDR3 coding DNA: TGTGCCAGCAGTTTAGAACTCGGGACACACCAACCCCTCTCCTACGAGCAGTACTTC. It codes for CASSLELGTHQPLSYEQYF.

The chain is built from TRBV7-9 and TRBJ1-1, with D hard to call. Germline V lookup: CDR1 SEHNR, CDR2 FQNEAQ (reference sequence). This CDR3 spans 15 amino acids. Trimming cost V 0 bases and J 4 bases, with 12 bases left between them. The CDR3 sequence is CASSLASASGTEAFF. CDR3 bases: TGTGCCAGCAGCTTAGCTAGTGCGTCGGGCACTGAAGCTTTCTTT.

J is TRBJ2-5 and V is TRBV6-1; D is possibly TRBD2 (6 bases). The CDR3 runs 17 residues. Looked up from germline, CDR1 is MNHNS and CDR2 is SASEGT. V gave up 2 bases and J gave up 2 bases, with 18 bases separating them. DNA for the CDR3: TGTGCCAGCAGTGAAACCCGGTGGGGAGCGGGTCAAGAGACCCAGTACTTC. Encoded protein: CASSETRWGAGQETQYF.

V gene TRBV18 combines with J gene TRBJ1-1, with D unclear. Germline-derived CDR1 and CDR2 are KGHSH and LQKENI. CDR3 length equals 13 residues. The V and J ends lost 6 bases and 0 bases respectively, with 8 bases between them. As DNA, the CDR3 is TGTGCCAGCTCCCGCGGGTTGAACACTGAAGCTTTCTTT. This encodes CASSRGLNTEAFF.

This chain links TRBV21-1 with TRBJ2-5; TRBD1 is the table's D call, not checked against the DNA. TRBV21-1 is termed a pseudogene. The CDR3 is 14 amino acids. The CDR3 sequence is CASSKRTGLETQYF. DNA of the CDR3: TGTGCCAGCAGCAAGAGGACAGGTTTAGAGACCCAGTACTTC.

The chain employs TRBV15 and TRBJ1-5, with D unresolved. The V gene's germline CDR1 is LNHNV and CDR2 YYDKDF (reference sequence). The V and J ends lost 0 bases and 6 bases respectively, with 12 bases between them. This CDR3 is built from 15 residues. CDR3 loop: CATSREPGIGQPQHF. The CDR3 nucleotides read TGTGCCACCAGCAGAGAACCGGGAATCGGTCAGCCCCAGCATTTT.

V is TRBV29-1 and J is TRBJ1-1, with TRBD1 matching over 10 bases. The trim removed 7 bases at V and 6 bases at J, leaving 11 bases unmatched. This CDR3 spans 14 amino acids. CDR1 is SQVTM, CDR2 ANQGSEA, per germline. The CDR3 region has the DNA TGCAGCGGGCACCCGACAGGGGGCATCTCTGAAGCTTTCTTT. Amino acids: CSGHPTGGISEAFF.

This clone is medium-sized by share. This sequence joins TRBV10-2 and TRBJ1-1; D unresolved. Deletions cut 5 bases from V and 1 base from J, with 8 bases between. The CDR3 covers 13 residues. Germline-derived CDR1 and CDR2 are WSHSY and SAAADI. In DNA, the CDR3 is TGCGCCAGCAGTTACAATTCGAACACTGAAGCTTTCTTT. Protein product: CASSYNSNTEAFF.

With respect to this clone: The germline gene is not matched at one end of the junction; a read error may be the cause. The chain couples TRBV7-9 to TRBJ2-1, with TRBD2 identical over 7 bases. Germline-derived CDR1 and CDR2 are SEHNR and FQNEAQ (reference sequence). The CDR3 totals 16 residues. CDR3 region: CASSLAWGGVDNEQFF. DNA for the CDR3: TGTGCCAGCAGTTTAGCTTGGGGGGGTGTCGACAATGAGCAGTTCTTC. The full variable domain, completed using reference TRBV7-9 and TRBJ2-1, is DTGVSQNPRHKITKRGQNVTFRCDPISEHNRLYWYRQTLGQGPEFLTYFQNEAQLEKSRLLSDRFSAERPKGSFSTLEIQRTEQGDSAMYLCASSLAWGGVDNEQFFGPGTRLTVL.

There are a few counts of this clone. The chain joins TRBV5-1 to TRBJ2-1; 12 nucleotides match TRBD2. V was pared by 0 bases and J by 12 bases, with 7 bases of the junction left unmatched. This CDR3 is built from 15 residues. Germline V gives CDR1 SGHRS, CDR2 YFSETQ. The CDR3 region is CASSLVTSGGNAQFF. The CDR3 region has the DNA TGCGCCAGCAGCTTGGTGACTAGCGGGGGCAACGCGCAGTTCTTC.

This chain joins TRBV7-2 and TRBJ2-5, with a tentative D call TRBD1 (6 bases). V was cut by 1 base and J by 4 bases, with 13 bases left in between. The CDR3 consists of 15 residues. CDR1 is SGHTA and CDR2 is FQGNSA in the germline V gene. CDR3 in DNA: TGTGCCAGCAGCTTAGGAGGCCTAGGGGGAGAGACCCAGTACTTC. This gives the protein CASSLGGLGGETQYF.

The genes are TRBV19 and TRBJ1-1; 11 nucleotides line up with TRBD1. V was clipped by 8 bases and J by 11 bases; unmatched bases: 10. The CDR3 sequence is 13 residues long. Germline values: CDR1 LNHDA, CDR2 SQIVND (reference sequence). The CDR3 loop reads CASALDRGLWAFF. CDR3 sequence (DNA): TGTGCCAGTGCCTTGGACAGGGGGCTTTGGGCTTTCTTT.

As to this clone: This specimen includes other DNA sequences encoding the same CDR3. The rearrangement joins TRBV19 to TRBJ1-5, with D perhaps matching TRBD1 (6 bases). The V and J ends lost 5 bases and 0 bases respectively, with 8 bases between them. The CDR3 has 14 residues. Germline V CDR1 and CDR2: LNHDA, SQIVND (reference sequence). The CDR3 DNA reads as TGTGCCAGTAGTGGACAGATTAGCAATCAGCCCCAGCATTTT. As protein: CASSGQISNQPQHF.

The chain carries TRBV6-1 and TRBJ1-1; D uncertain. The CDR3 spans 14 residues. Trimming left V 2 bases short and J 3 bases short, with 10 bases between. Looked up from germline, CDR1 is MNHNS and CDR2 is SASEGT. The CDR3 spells CASSEIFPYTEAFF. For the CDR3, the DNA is TGTGCCAGCAGTGAAATTTTCCCATACACTGAAGCTTTCTTT.

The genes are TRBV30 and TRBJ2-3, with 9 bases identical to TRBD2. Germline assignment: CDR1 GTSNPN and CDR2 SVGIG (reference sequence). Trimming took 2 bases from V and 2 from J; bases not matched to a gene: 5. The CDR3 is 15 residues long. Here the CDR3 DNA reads TGTGCCTGGAGTAAGGCGGGGGGGTTCACAGATACGCAGTATTTT. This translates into CAWSKAGGFTDTQYF.

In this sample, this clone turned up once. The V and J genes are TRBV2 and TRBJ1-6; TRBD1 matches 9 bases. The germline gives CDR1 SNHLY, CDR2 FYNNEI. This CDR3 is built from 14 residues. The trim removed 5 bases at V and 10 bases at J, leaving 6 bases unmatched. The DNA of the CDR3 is TGTGCCAGCAGTTCCGGGACAGGGAACTCACCCCTCCACTTT. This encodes CASSSGTGNSPLHF.

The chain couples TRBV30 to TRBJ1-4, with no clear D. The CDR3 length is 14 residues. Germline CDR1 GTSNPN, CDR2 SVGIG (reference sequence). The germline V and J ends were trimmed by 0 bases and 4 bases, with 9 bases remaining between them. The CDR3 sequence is CAWSVLHLNEKLFF. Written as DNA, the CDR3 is TGTGCCTGGAGTGTACTGCACCTTAATGAAAAACTGTTTTTT.

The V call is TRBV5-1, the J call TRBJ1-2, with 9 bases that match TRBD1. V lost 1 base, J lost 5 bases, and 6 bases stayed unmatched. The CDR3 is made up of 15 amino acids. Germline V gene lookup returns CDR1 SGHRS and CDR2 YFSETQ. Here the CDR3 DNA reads TGCGCCAGCAGCTTGAGGACAGGGGTTCGGTATGGCTACACCTTC. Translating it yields CASSLRTGVRYGYTF. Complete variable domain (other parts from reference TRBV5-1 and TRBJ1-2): KAGVTQTPRYLIKTRGQQVTLSCSPISGHRSVSWYQQTPGQGLQFLFEYFSETQRNKGNFPGRFSGRQFSNSRSEMNVSTLELGDSALYLCASSLRTGVRYGYTFGSGTRLTVV.